Shown below are 9 T cell receptor beta chains from a single sample sequenced in a study of Ad26.COV2.S vaccination and SARS-CoV-2 variants. As for treatment: roughly 20 received Ad26.COV2.S at low or high dose, single or two shots; about 5 received placebo; per-sample allocation not given. The investigators took samples on day 63 after the first vaccine or placebo injection. Clones were sequenced by immunoSEQ multiplex PCR, and TCRdb holds only the in-frame ones, with some missing. The sample carries about 680,000 clones, 70% to 90% recorded once. The specimen was peripheral blood, collected in a trial of Ad26.COV2.S vaccine versus placebo. Receptor source: a person aged 18 to 65 who received the Ad26.COV2.S COVID-19 vaccine or a placebo.

The chain employs TRBV5-5 and TRBJ2-6, with 8 bases aligning to TRBD1. V shed 4 bases, J shed 7 bases, and the junction held 13 bases outside the gene matches. Germline V CDR1 and CDR2: SGHKS, YYEKEE (reference sequence). The CDR3 contains 17 residues. CDR3: CASSPGTGSFGANVLTF. CDR3 coding DNA: TGTGCCAGCAGCCCCGGGACAGGCAGCTTCGGAGCCAACGTCCTGACTTTC.

The chain couples TRBV6-6 to TRBJ2-1; TRBD2 matches at 7 bases. This CDR3 has 15 residues. The ends lost 0 bases at V and 8 bases at J; junction bases unmatched: 7. Germline V gene lookup returns CDR1 MNHNY and CDR2 SVGAGI (reference sequence). The CDR3 spells CASSYSGGGRDEQFF. The CDR3 nucleotides are TGTGCCAGCAGTTACTCGGGGGGAGGGAGGGATGAGCAGTTCTTC.

The V and J genes are TRBV2 and TRBJ1-1, with TRBD1 as a possible D gene (5 bases). The CDR3 consists of 12 residues. V lost 8 bases and J lost 7, with 14 bases in between. Looked up from germline, CDR1 is SNHLY and CDR2 is FYNNEI. The CDR3 DNA reads TGTGCCAGCGAAACTGGGACGAATGAAGCTTTCTTT. Its protein product is CASETGTNEAFF.

This clone was recorded once. The rearrangement uses TRBV29-1 and TRBJ2-1; TRBD2 matches 14 bases. After removal of 7 bases from V and 4 bases from J, the junction contained 6 bases not matched to a gene. Germline loops: CDR1 SQVTM, CDR2 ANQGSEA. The CDR3 extends over 15 amino acids. CDR3 protein: CSASGLAGGYNEQFF. CDR3 bases: TGCAGCGCCTCTGGACTAGCGGGGGGATACAATGAGCAGTTCTTC.

V gene TRBV5-4 combines with J gene TRBJ2-5; no reliable D call. Germline CDR1 reads SGHNT; CDR2 reads YYREEE (reference sequence). This CDR3 has 13 residues. The V and J ends lost 4 bases and 1 base respectively, with 8 bases between them. CDR3: CASSPRVQETQYF. DNA for the CDR3: TGTGCCAGCAGCCCCCGGGTCCAAGAGACCCAGTACTTC.

This sequence joins TRBV18 and TRBJ1-3; 7 positions match TRBD1. The CDR3 has 14 residues. Germline trimming cut 3 bases from V and 8 bases from J; bases unmatched to any gene: 7. The germline CDR1 and CDR2 sequences are KGHSH and LQKENI. Here the CDR3 DNA reads TGTGCCAGCTCACCCCCGACAGGGTCGGACACCATATATTTT. Amino acids: CASSPPTGSDTIYF.

The V and J genes are TRBV6-6 and TRBJ1-5; D remains ambiguous. Per the germline V gene, CDR1 is MNHNY and CDR2 is SVGAGI (reference sequence). The V and J ends lost 4 bases and 0 bases respectively, with 13 bases between them. This CDR3 has 16 residues. CDR3 DNA sequence: TGTGCCAGCAGTTTCCTTAGACCGTCTAGCAATCAGCCCCAGCATTTT. Its translation is CASSFLRPSSNQPQHF.

V and J are TRBV6-5 and TRBJ1-4, with D possibly being TRBD1 (6 bases). This CDR3 is built from 15 residues. V was cut by 0 bases and J by 3 bases, with 8 bases left in between. CDR1 is MNHEY, CDR2 SVGAGI, per germline. The CDR3 is CASSYSGQSNEKLFF. The CDR3 coding sequence is TGTGCCAGCAGTTACTCCGGACAGTCTAATGAAAAACTGTTTTTT.

The V and J genes are TRBV30 and TRBJ2-7; 11 bases line up with TRBD1. This CDR3 has 13 amino acids. Germline V gene sequence: CDR1 GTSNPN, CDR2 SVGIG (reference sequence). After removal of 4 bases from V and 6 bases from J, the junction contained 5 bases not matched to a gene. CDR3 DNA: TGTGCCTGGAACGGACAGGGGGCAACCGAGCAGTACTTC. Translated: CAWNGQGATEQYF.